This T cell receptor (beta chain) was documented in a study of Ad26.COV2.S vaccination and SARS-CoV-2 variants (dated by TCRdb to the early 2020s). With respect to the entire study: Donors in the vaccine arm were drawn from COV1001, a multicentre, randomized, double-blind, placebo-controlled phase I-IIa trial testing Ad26.COV2.S in healthy adults. Ad26.COV2.S was administered intramuscularly at 5 x 10^10 or 1 x 10^11 viral particles, either as a single shot or as two shots given 56 days apart. TCRbeta repertoire sequencing served as the tool for gauging how specific and how broad the SARS-CoV-2-reactive T cell receptors were following Ad26.COV2.S vaccination. A total of some 30 samples were included in the TCR-sequenced set, comprising around 19 Ad26.COV2.S vaccine recipients, 5 placebo recipients and 8 SARS-CoV-2 convalescent individuals. Trial participants were randomized into five groups of five, in which low-dose or high-dose Ad26.COV2.S was given once or twice, or placebo was given on both occasions. Blinding of investigators to trial group allocation was maintained during experiments and outcome assessment.

What the research found in general, with its limitations: The study lacked the statistical power to compare responses across vaccine doses or regimens. The authors noted that the TCR breadth and depth analyses may have underestimated total T cell responses. Comparable non-spike TCR breadth was observed between vaccine and placebo recipients, consistent with only spike being contained in the vaccine. Substantial breadth of spike-specific CD8+ and CD4+ T cell responses was reported after vaccination. Higher spike-specific TCR breadth was observed in Ad26.COV2.S recipients than in placebo recipients (P = 0.0014).

Counted from cysteine to phenylalanine, this CDR3 has 16 amino acids. Of all the DNA, just the CDR3 is kept, 48 bases in frame from base 1. Trimmed from V: 0 bases; trimmed from J: 2 bases; junction bases lacking a gene match: 6. CDR1 and CDR2 are read off the germline V gene as MNHEY and SVGAGI. What this sample's treatment or condition label stands for: around 19 received Ad26.COV2.S at low or high dose, single or two shots; about 5 received placebo; per-sample allocation not given. For vaccine and placebo recipients, repertoires were sequenced using samples collected on day 63 after the first injection. Cohort 1b enrolled about 25 adults aged 18-55 years at a single site in Boston, USA, between 29 July and 7 August 2020. Ad26.COV2.S was a replication-incompetent adenovirus type 26 vector that expressed a prefusion-stabilized SARS-CoV-2 spike protein derived from the original Wuhan strain. The immunoSEQ Assay was the method used to sequence TCRbeta CDR3 regions. After extraction, genomic DNA underwent amplification by bias-controlled multiplex PCR, followed by high-throughput sequencing. In the original analysis: To quantify the absolute abundance of every unique TCRbeta CDR3 region, sequences were collapsed and filtered. T cell fraction was estimated by normalization of TCRbeta template counts to usable DNA, with usable DNA being measured through amplification of reference genes present in all nucleated cells. Repertoire TCRs were annotated as SARS-CoV-2-specific by exact matching of V gene, CDR3 amino acid sequence and J gene to a known reactive TCR set. The reference SARS-CoV-2 TCR set was derived from MIRA and filtered for enrichment in COVID-19-positive ImmuneCODE repertoires, a step that removed public or cross-reactive TCRs. Drawing on the MIRA antigens, annotated TCRs were analysed further at the level of specific ORF or position within ORF. Depth was the summed frequency of annotated unique rearrangements, while breadth was defined as annotated unique rearrangements over total unique productive rearrangements. Two-sided Wilcoxon rank-sum tests were used to compare TCR breadth between groups. Entries here come from immuneACCESS through TCRdb and include only in-frame sequences with V and J called. Some clones fail to appear in such tables; in the studies checked, an unresolved V gene covers under half of the shortfall, and the cause of the remainder is unknown. Clone size and the V and J calls come from that table; the DNA yielded D and trimming. Here the sample has 380,000 or so clones; about 86% occur a single time. The top ten clonotypes cover about 10% of the sample.

Remarks on this clone: It lacks a known antigen. Base quality data are lacking; no much larger clone is found one base away.

This receptor was identified in a person aged 18-65 years who received the Ad26.COV2.S COVID-19 vaccine or a placebo. The sample was peripheral blood, taken in a trial of Ad26.COV2.S vaccine versus placebo. Recombination linked TRBV6-5 to TRBJ2-7; a stretch of 8 junction bases matches TRBD1. The bases are TGTGCCAGCAGTTACTCGAACGCAGGGGGCCCCTACGAGCAGTACTTC. Its product reads: CASSYSNAGGPYEQYF.